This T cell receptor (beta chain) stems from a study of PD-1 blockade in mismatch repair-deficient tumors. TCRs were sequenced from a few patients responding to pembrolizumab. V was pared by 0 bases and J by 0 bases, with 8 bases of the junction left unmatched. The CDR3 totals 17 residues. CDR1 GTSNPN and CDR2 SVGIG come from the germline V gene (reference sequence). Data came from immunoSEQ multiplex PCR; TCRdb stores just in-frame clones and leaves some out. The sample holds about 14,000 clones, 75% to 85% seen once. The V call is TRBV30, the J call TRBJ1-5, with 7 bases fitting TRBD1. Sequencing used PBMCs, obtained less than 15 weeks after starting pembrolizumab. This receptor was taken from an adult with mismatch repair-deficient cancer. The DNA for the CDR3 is TGTGCCTGGAGTGTGGCAGGGGGTCCTTATAGCAATCAGCCCCAGCATTTT. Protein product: CAWSVAGGPYSNQPQHF.